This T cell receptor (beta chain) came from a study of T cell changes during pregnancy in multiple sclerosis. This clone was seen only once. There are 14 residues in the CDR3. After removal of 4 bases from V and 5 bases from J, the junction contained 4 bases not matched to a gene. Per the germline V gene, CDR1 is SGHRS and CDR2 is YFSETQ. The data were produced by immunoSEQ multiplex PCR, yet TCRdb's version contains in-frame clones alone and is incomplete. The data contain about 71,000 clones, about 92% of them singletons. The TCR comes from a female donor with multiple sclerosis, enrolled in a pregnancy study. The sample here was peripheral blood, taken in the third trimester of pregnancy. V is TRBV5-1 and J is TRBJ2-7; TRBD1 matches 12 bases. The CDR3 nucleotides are TGCGCCAGCAGCCCGGGACAGGGGGCCCACGAGCAGTACTTC. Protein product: CASSPGQGAHEQYF.